What follows describes a single TCR beta chain. Its antigen is currently unknown. MiXCR, run by TCRdb on the 5' RACE reads, gives a single entry per CDR3 protein. The data contain 80,000 to 90,000 distinct CDR3 sequences, nearly 25% of them singletons. This record comes from a study of T-cell memory formation after mild COVID-19. Turning to the study itself: TCR clusters showed largely donor specificity. Study-level results: CD8+ contracting clones occupied EMRA, while CD4+ ones occupied mainly CM and EM. The authors did not confirm SARS-CoV-2 specificity of second-wave clones peaking day 37. In pre-infection memory, a portion of responding clones appeared, which suggested that cross-reactive memory joined.

Germline-derived CDR1 and CDR2 are SEHNR and FQNEAQ (reference sequence). This CDR3 is built from 14 residues. V lost 2 bases, J lost 4 bases, and 11 bases lay in between. Sequencing input: PBMCs or a T cell subset sorted from them (not recorded which). The clonotype comes from a man younger than 35 who had mild COVID-19 (a few samples of this study predate the infection). Cell type and time point are not known. The V and J genes are TRBV7-9 and TRBJ1-1; D might be TRBD1 (5 bases). The DNA for the CDR3 is TGTGCCAGCAGCTTACCCGGGGGACCCACTGAAGCTTTCTTT. It codes for CASSLPGGPTEAFF.